A selection of T cell receptor beta chains follows, all from one sample in a study of human T cells and chemical hapten exposure. One entry per CDR3 protein results from TCRdb running MiXCR on the RACE reads. The table shows fewer than 65,000 distinct CDR3 sequences, with 8.5% to 10% occurring only once. Sequencing was performed on whole blood, taken in connection with sensitization to the hapten diphenylcyclopropenone (DPC). Receptors were obtained from a woman in her thirties or forties with alopecia areata. Some clones in this sample may be carry-over from other donors' samples. Both conserved end residues are part of each CDR3. The order of the fields is CDR3 protein, V gene, J gene.

CDR3: CASSPSGLAEYSYEQYF; V: TRBV4-3; J: TRBJ2-7
CDR3: CASSFSGQHNEQFF; V: TRBV28; J: TRBJ2-1
CDR3: CASSPRGMGTDTQYF; V: TRBV4-2; J: TRBJ2-3
CDR3: CSVEDSPGQGFGYTF; V: TRBV29-1; J: TRBJ1-2
CDR3: CASSELGGSPYEQYF; V: TRBV6-1; J: TRBJ2-7
CDR3: CASTASGLLNEQYF; V: TRBV28; J: TRBJ2-7
CDR3: CASSSFSSAYEQYF; V: TRBV5-5; J: TRBJ2-7
CDR3: CASSQDRRGTFGEQFF; V: TRBV4-1; J: TRBJ2-1
CDR3: CASSPQPGLGYEQYF; V: TRBV18; J: TRBJ2-7
CDR3: CASSLTTGAKNIQYF; V: TRBV11-2; J: TRBJ2-4
CDR3: CASSQVREGPQHF; V: TRBV4-2; J: TRBJ1-5
CDR3: CASSLVSAAFNSPLHF; V: TRBV5-1; J: TRBJ1-6
CDR3: CATWDRSSYNEQFF; V: TRBV19; J: TRBJ2-1
CDR3: CASSEDPANTGELFF; V: TRBV6-4; J: TRBJ2-2
CDR3: CSARNPGGHYEQYF; V: TRBV20-1; J: TRBJ2-7
CDR3: CASSPPIAGPNEQFF; V: TRBV6-2/TRBV6-3; J: TRBJ2-1